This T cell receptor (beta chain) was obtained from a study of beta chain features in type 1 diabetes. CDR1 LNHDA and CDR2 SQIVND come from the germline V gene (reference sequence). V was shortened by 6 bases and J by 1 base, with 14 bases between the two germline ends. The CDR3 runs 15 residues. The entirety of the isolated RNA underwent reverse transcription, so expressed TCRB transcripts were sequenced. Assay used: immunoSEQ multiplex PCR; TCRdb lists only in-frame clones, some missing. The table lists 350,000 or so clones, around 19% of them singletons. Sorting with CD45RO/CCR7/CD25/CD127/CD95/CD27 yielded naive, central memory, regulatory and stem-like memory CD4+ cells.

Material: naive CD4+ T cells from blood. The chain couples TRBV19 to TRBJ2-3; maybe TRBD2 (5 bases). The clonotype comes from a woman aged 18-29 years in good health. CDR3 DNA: TGTGCCAGTAGCCGTCCTGCCGGGGGCACAGATACGCAGTATTTT. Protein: CASSRPAGGTDTQYF. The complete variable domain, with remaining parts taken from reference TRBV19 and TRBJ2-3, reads DGGITQSPKYLFRKEGQNVTLSCEQNLNHDAMYWYRQDPGQGLRLIYYSQIVNDFQKGDIAEGYSVSREKKESFPLTVTSAQKNPTAFYLCASSRPAGGTDTQYFGPGTRLTVL.